A selection of T cell receptor beta chains follows, all from one sample in a study of T-cell memory formation after mild COVID-19. TCRdb analysed the 5' RACE reads with MiXCR anew, one entry per CDR3 protein. The data show about 120,000 distinct CDR3 sequences, 15% to 20% seen once. The material sequenced was PBMCs or a T cell subset sorted from them (not recorded which). All receptors derive from an adult woman who had mild COVID-19 (a few samples of this study predate the infection). Cell type and time point are not known. The CDR3 runs from the conserved cysteine through the conserved F or W. The D gene is left open where the match is weak. The size of a clone is reported for some rows only, either as once, few or many, or as a class for expanded clones.

>TRBJ2-7|.|TRBV21-1|.
CASSKMYNGNYEQYF
TGTGCCAGCAGCAAGATGTATAACGGAAACTACGAGCAGTACTTC
>TRBJ2-5|few|TRBV6-5|.
CASSYDQGRTQYF
TGTGCCAGCAGTTACGATCAGGGTCGGACCCAGTACTTC
>TRBJ2-7|few|TRBV3-1|.
CASSLTGVYEQYF
TGTGCCAGCAGCCTGACGGGGGTCTACGAGCAGTACTTC
>TRBJ2-3|few|TRBV5-1|.
CASSQSGTTDTQYF
TGCGCCAGCAGCCAATCCGGGACCACAGATACGCAGTATTTT
>TRBJ2-1|few|TRBV27|TRBD1
CASSSRQGEMSYNEQFF
TGTGCCAGCAGTTCGAGACAGGGGGAAATGTCCTACAATGAGCAGTTCTTC
>TRBJ1-6|.|TRBV18|.
CASSPQGVIGNSPLHF
TGTGCCAGCTCACCACAGGGAGTAATCGGAAATTCACCCCTCCACTTT
>TRBJ2-7|.|TRBV4-2|.
CASSHFDRASEQYF
TGTGCCAGCAGCCACTTCGACAGAGCTAGCGAGCAGTACTTC
>TRBJ1-2|.|TRBV7-2|TRBD1
CASSQDRGLDYGYTF
TGTGCCAGCAGCCAGGACAGGGGCCTTGACTATGGCTACACCTTC
>TRBJ1-1|many|TRBV20-1|TRBD1
CSASPGTGDTEAFF
TGCAGTGCTAGTCCCGGGACAGGGGACACTGAAGCTTTCTTT
>TRBJ2-7|.|TRBV28|TRBD1
CASSSTGVEQYF
TGTGCCAGCAGTTCGACAGGGGTTGAGCAGTACTTC
>TRBJ2-1|.|TRBV5-1|.
CASSLLGPEQFF
TGCGCCAGCAGCTTGCTGGGCCCTGAGCAGTTCTTC
>TRBJ2-1|many|TRBV10-3|.
CAISEPGAARGNEQFF
TGTGCCATCAGTGAACCGGGGGCAGCGCGCGGGAATGAGCAGTTCTTC
>TRBJ1-6|.|TRBV6-2/TRBV6-3|.
CASRYLGEPISPLHF
TGTGCCAGCAGATACCTGGGGGAGCCTATTTCACCCCTCCACTTT
>TRBJ2-2|.|TRBV7-8|TRBD1
CASSSRQGTNTGELFF
TGTGCCAGCAGCTCGCGACAGGGTACCAACACCGGGGAGCTGTTTTTT
>TRBJ2-1|many|TRBV7-2|TRBD2
CASSSRATSGRALYNEQFF
TGTGCCAGCAGCTCCCGGGCGACTAGCGGGAGGGCCTTGTACAATGAGCAGTTCTTC
>TRBJ2-2|.|TRBV5-6|.
CASSFGSGMTGELFF
TGTGCCAGCAGCTTTGGTTCGGGGATGACCGGGGAGCTGTTTTTT
>TRBJ2-5|few|TRBV9|TRBD2
CASSVSGEETQYF
TGTGCCAGCAGCGTTAGCGGGGAAGAGACCCAGTACTTC
>TRBJ1-4|.|TRBV7-6|.
CASSLEAGGQEKLFF
TGTGCCAGCAGCTTAGAGGCAGGAGGACAGGAAAAACTGTTTTTT
>TRBJ2-4|many|TRBV14|.
CASSHNEDYGDIQYF
TGTGCCAGCAGCCACAACGAGGACTATGGGGACATTCAGTACTTC
>TRBJ2-7|once|TRBV4-1|TRBD1
CASSQDWTGGKCEQYF
TGCGCCAGCAGCCAAGATTGGACAGGGGGAAAGTGCGAGCAGTACTTC
>TRBJ2-5|few|TRBV7-2|.
CASSLRGPQETQYF
TGTGCCAGCAGCTTACGAGGGCCCCAGGAGACCCAGTACTTC
>TRBJ1-2|few|TRBV14|.
CASSQGGPNYGYTF
TGTGCCAGCAGCCAAGGCGGACCCAACTATGGCTACACCTTC
>TRBJ2-4|.|TRBV15|.
CATSPALGADIQYF
TGTGCCACCAGCCCCGCACTAGGGGCAGACATTCAGTACTTC
>TRBJ1-6|few|TRBV13|.
CASSYSLGGVSPLHF
TGTGCCAGCAGCTACTCGCTGGGGGGAGTTTCACCCCTCCACTTT
>TRBJ2-1|few|TRBV5-1|.
CASSSSGPLGEQFF
TGCGCCAGCAGCTCCTCCGGGCCCTTGGGTGAGCAGTTCTTC
>TRBJ1-1|few|TRBV10-3|TRBD1
CAISESDRGRGAFF
TGTGCCATCAGTGAGTCGGACAGGGGGCGCGGAGCTTTCTTT
>TRBJ2-3|few|TRBV5-1|TRBD1
CASSAGWTGVTDTQYF
TGCGCCAGCAGCGCGGGATGGACAGGGGTGACAGATACGCAGTATTTT
>TRBJ2-5|few|TRBV7-8|.
CASSLEVAEETQYF
TGTGCCAGCAGCTTAGAGGTAGCGGAAGAGACCCAGTACTTC
>TRBJ2-7|few|TRBV7-2|.
CASSLEGGNYEQYF
TGTGCCAGCAGCTTAGAGGGCGGGAACTACGAGCAGTACTTC
>TRBJ1-2|.|TRBV29-1|.
CSVEGYGYTF
TGCAGCGTAGAGGGGTATGGCTACACCTTC
>TRBJ2-2|.|TRBV12-5|.
CASGLSGTGELFF
TGTGCTAGTGGTTTGTCTGGGACCGGGGAGCTGTTTTTT
>TRBJ2-3|.|TRBV5-1|.
CASSLAKAADTQYF
TGCGCCAGCAGCTTGGCCAAGGCGGCAGATACGCAGTATTTT
>TRBJ2-3|few|TRBV10-3|TRBD2
CAISEGLAGKDTQYF
TGTGCCATCAGTGAGGGGCTAGCGGGAAAAGATACGCAGTATTTT
>TRBJ2-7|.|TRBV30|TRBD2
CAWKGLAGRPQYF
TGTGCCTGGAAGGGACTAGCGGGGAGGCCACAGTACTTC
>TRBJ2-6|few|TRBV9|.
CASSAKAFSGANVLTF
TGTGCCAGCAGCGCCAAGGCCTTTTCTGGGGCCAACGTCCTGACTTTC
>TRBJ2-7|.|TRBV9|.
CASSVAQGNSYEQYF
TGTGCCAGCAGCGTAGCCCAGGGTAACTCCTACGAGCAGTACTTC
>TRBJ2-1|few|TRBV28|.
CASSSSLGSFYNEQFF
TGTGCCAGCAGTTCCTCCCTGGGGAGTTTTTACAATGAGCAGTTCTTC
>TRBJ2-7|few|TRBV29-1|.
CSVELRDSGISGYEQYF
TGCAGCGTTGAACTCCGGGACAGCGGGATATCGGGTTACGAGCAGTACTTC
>TRBJ1-1|few|TRBV27|TRBD1
CASTSLGTGTEAFF
TGTGCCAGCACCTCACTGGGGACAGGCACTGAAGCTTTCTTT
>TRBJ2-3|few|TRBV7-8|.
CASSLDQGPDTQYF
TGTGCCAGCAGCTTAGACCAGGGCCCAGATACGCAGTATTTT
>TRBJ2-3|.|TRBV2|TRBD1
CASGQGTDHTDTQYF
TGTGCCAGCGGACAGGGAACAGACCATACAGATACGCAGTATTTT
>TRBJ2-3|few|TRBV5-1|.
CASSWGSTTAIADTQYF
TGCGCCAGCAGCTGGGGGTCGACAACCGCTATCGCCGATACGCAGTATTTT
>TRBJ2-2|few|TRBV28|.
CASTRRIRGARPGELFF
TGTGCCAGCACCCGCCGAATCCGGGGGGCGAGGCCCGGGGAGCTGTTTTTT
>TRBJ2-7|.|TRBV7-9|TRBD1
CASSQGQGFSEQYF
TGTGCCAGCAGCCAGGGACAGGGGTTTAGCGAGCAGTACTTC
>TRBJ2-2|.|TRBV24-1|.
CATSVLSGELFF
TGTGCCACCAGTGTATTATCCGGGGAGCTGTTTTTT